This TCR beta chain was sequenced during a study of shared clonotypes between healthy human individuals. General study points: Larger estimated richness was generally seen in naive subsets than in memory subsets.

As regards this clone: The antigen is unknown.

Naive CD8 cells were CD45RO-negative, positively selected for CCR7, excluding terminally differentiated effector memory CD45RA+ cells. Trimming pared 6 bases from V and 3 bases from J, leaving 17 bases between. The CDR3 has 15 residues. In germline, CDR1 is MNHNS, CDR2 SASEGT. The repertoire was sequenced with immunoSEQ multiplex PCR; TCRdb's copy has only in-frame clones and lacks some. The sample lists around 1.9 million clones, about 94% occurring once. The receptor comes from a man aged 18 to 35 in good health. Some clones in this sample may be carry-over from other donors' samples. The gene calls are TRBV6-1 and TRBJ1-1, with D maybe TRBD1 (6 bases). Specimen: naive CD8+ T cells from PBMCs. The CDR3 reads CASSHSRGMDTEAFF. The CDR3 DNA follows: TGTGCCAGCAGCCACTCAAGGGGGATGGACACTGAAGCTTTCTTT.